Each of the 2 T cell receptor beta chains below was sequenced from the same sample in a study of cytomegalovirus exposure and HLA in healthy donors. PCR employed 60 Vbeta and 13 Jbeta primers. Profiling relied on immunoSEQ multiplex PCR, and the TCRdb table lists in-frame clones only, not all of them. Here the sample spans tens of thousands of clones, roughly 81% being singletons. Sequencing was carried out using PBMCs. Source of these receptors: a human donor in good health.

This clone has a handful of counts. This chain joins TRBV5-6 and TRBJ1-4; unclear D gene. Germline-derived CDR1 and CDR2 are SGHDT and YYEEEE. There are 15 residues in the CDR3. V was cut by 1 base and J by 8 bases, with 15 bases left in between. The CDR3 bases are TGTGCCAGCAGCTTGTTATCCCCGGGATACGAAAAACTGTTTTTT. It encodes CASSLLSPGYEKLFF. Full variable domain (rest looked up from reference TRBV5-6 and TRBJ1-4): DAGVTQSPTHLIKTRGQQVTLRCSPKSGHDTVSWYQQALGQGPQFIFQYYEEEERQRGNFPDRFSGHQFPNYSSELNVNALLLGDSALYLCASSLLSPGYEKLFFGSGTQLSVL.

The chain has TRBV7-9 and TRBJ2-2, with 13 bases matching TRBD2. Germline CDR1 SEHNR, CDR2 FQNEAQ (reference sequence). The ends lost 5 bases at V and 8 bases at J; junction bases unmatched: 8. The CDR3 is 16 amino acids. CDR3 protein: CASSPGLAGLSGELFF. In DNA, the CDR3 is TGTGCCAGCAGCCCGGGACTAGCGGGACTCTCTGGGGAGCTGTTTTTT.